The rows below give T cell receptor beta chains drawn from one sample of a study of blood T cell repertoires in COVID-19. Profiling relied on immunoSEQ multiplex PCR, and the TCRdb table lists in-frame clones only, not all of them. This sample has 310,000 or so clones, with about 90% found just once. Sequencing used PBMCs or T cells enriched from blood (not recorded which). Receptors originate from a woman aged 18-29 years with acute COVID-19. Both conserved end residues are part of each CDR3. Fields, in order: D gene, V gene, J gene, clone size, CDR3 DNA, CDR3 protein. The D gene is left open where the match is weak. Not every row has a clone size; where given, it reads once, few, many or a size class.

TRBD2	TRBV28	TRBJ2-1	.	TGTGCCAGCAGTTTGTCGGGAGGAAACAATGAGCAGTTCTTC	CASSLSGGNNEQFF
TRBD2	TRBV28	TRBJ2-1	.	TGTGCCACCTCGGGGAGGGGGACTAGCGGGAGCAATGAGCAGTTCTTC	CATSGRGTSGSNEQFF
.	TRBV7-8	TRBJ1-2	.	TGTGCCAGCAGCGCATCAGGGAGGGTTGGCTACACCTTC	CASSASGRVGYTF
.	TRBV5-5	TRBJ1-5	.	TGTGCCAGCAGCTTGGGGCGCCGGGCAGGGTGGGATCAGCCCCAGCATTTT	CASSLGRRAGWDQPQHF
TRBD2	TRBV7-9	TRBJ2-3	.	TGTGCCAGCAGCAAGACTAGCGGGAGGCCCACAGATACGCAGTATTTT	CASSKTSGRPTDTQYF
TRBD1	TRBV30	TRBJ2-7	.	TGTGCCTGGAGTACTGGACAGGGGGGCTACGAGCAGTACTTC	CAWSTGQGGYEQYF
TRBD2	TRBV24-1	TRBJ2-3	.	TGTGCCACCAGTGATTTTGGGGGCTTGGCGGGAGGGCCCGATACGCAGTATTTT	CATSDFGGLAGGPDTQYF
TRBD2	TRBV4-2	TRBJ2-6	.	TGTGCCAGCAGCCAAGAGGTCGAACTAGCGGGGTCTGGGGCCAACGTCCTGACTTTC	CASSQEVELAGSGANVLTF
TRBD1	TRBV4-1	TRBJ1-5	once	TGCGCCAGCAGCCACGCGGACAGGGACAATCAGCCCCAGCATTTT	CASSHADRDNQPQHF
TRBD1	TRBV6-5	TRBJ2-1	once	TGTGCCAGCAGGCCCCCAGGGGGCAGAAATGAGCAGTTCTTC	CASRPPGGRNEQFF
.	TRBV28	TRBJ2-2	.	TGTGCCAGCAGAAACAGCGGAGGCACCGGGGAGCTGTTTTTT	CASRNSGGTGELFF
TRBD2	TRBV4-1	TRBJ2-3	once	TGCGCCAGCAGCCAAACCGGGACTAGCGGGAGAACAGATACGCAGTATTTT	CASSQTGTSGRTDTQYF
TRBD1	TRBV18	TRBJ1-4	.	TGTGCCAGCTCACGCGCCCGGACAGGGTTTTCAACTAATGAAAAACTGTTTTTT	CASSRARTGFSTNEKLFF
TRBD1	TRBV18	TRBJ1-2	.	TGTGCCAGCTCGTCCGACAGGGGGCGGAATGGCTACACCTTC	CASSSDRGRNGYTF
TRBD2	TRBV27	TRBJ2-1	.	TGTGCCAGCAGTCCTCCGGGACTGCCGGCTAGCGGGAGACAGGGGTACAATGAGCAGTTCTTC	CASSPPGLPASGRQGYNEQFF
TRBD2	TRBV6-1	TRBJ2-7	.	TGTGCCAGCAGTGAAGGGGTGACTAGCAACTACGAGCAGTACTTC	CASSEGVTSNYEQYF
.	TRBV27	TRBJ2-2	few	TGTGCCAGCAGCCTGGACACGAACACCGGGGAGCTGTTTTTT	CASSLDTNTGELFF
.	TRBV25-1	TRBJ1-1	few	TGTGCCAGCAGTGCACGGACAGACGTATTGGCTGAAGCTTTCTTT	CASSARTDVLAEAFF
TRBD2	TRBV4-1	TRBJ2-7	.	TGCGCCAGCAGCCAAGCCGGCCCGGGAGGCCGCTACGAGCAGTACTTC	CASSQAGPGGRYEQYF
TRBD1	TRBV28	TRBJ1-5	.	TGTGCCAGCAGGCGTACAGGGGTGGGCCTTAATCAGCCCCAGCATTTT	CASRRTGVGLNQPQHF
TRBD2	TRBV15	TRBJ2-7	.	TGTGCCACCAGCGCCGGGAAGAGCGGGGCCTTTTGGGAGCAGTACTTC	CATSAGKSGAFWEQYF
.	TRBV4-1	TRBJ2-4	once	TGCGCCAGCAGCCGATTGGTCGCCAGTTTAGCCAAAAACATTCAGTACTTC	CASSRLVASLAKNIQYF
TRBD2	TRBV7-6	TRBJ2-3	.	TGTGCCAGCAGCTTAGTTGCTAGCGGGAGTGCAGATACGCAGTATTTT	CASSLVASGSADTQYF
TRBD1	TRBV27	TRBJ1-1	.	TGTGCCGCTGGGGGCAGGGGGAATCTAAACACTGAAGCTTTCTTT	CAAGGRGNLNTEAFF
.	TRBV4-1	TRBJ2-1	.	TGCGCCAGCAGCCAAGGATTCGCGGCTAGCTCCTACAATGAGCAGTTCTTC	CASSQGFAASSYNEQFF
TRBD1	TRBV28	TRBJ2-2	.	TGTGCCAGCAGGGCATCCGGGACAGGGGGCACCGGGGAGCTGTTTTTT	CASRASGTGGTGELFF
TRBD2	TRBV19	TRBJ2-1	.	TGTGCCAGTAGTATTCGGAAGGGACTAGCGGGATCCAATGAGCAGTTCTTC	CASSIRKGLAGSNEQFF
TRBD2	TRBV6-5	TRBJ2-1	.	TGTGCCAGCAGTTATAGGCTAGCGGGAGACAATGAGCAGTTCTTC	CASSYRLAGDNEQFF
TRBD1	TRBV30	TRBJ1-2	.	TGTGCCCGGGGAGACAGGGGCTATGGCTACACCTTC	CARGDRGYGYTF
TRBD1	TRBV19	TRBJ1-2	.	TGTGCCAGTACCGGACAGGGGTACGGCTACACCTTC	CASTGQGYGYTF
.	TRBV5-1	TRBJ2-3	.	TGCGCCAGCAGGTTGGGAGTAGATACGCAGTATTTT	CASRLGVDTQYF
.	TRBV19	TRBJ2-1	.	TGTGCCATTCAAATCGTGAGGAGTTCCAATGAGCAGTTCTTC	CAIQIVRSSNEQFF
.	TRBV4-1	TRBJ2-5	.	TGCGCCAGCAGCCAAGTAACTAAAGAAATTGAGACCCAGTACTTC	CASSQVTKEIETQYF
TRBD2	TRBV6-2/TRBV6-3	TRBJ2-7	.	TGTGCCAGCAGTTACCGCCCTGGGACTAGCGGGAGGACCACCTACGAGCAGTACTTC	CASSYRPGTSGRTTYEQYF
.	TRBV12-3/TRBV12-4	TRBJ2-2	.	TGTGCCAGCAGGCCAGAGAACACCGGGGAGCTGTTTTTT	CASRPENTGELFF
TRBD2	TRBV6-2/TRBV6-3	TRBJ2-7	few	TGTGCCAGCAGTTCAGCGGGAGGGCGGTCCTACGAGCAGTACTTC	CASSSAGGRSYEQYF
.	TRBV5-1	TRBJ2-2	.	TGCGCCAGCAGCTTGTTGGCGGGGGCCGGTACCGGGGAGCTGTTTTTT	CASSLLAGAGTGELFF
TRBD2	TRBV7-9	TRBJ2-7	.	TGTGCCAGCAGCTTACGGGGGACTAGCGGGGGCATGGGCGAGCAGTACTTC	CASSLRGTSGGMGEQYF
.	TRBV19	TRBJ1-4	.	TGTGCCAGTACCAAGGGAACAGGATCCAATGAAAAACTGTTTTTT	CASTKGTGSNEKLFF
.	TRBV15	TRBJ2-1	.	TGTGCCACCAGCAGAGTTCCGAGCTCCTACAATGAGCAGTTCTTC	CATSRVPSSYNEQFF
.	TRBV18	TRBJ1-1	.	TGTGCCAGCTCACCAGACGGGCAGGGTTTTACAGCTTTCTTT	CASSPDGQGFTAFF
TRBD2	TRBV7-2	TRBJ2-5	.	TGTGCCAGCAGCGCAGGTGCCTGGACTAGCGGGAAAGAGACCCAGTACTTC	CASSAGAWTSGKETQYF
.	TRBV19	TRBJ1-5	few	TGTGCCAGTAGTATATTTCGACACGAGAATCAGCCCCAGCATTTT	CASSIFRHENQPQHF
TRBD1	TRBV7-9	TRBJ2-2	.	TGTGCCAGCAGCCTCAGGACAGGGGGGACCCCCACCGGGGAGCTGTTTTTT	CASSLRTGGTPTGELFF
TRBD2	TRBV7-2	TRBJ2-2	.	TGTGCCAGCAGGGCAGGGACTAGCGGTAACACCGGGGAGCTGTTTTTT	CASRAGTSGNTGELFF
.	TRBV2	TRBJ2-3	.	TGTGCTCCAGCTAGACAGTACACAGATACGCAGTATTTT	CAPARQYTDTQYF
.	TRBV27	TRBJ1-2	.	TGTGCCAGCAGTAGAGCCGCAGGGAATCACTATGGCTACACCTTC	CASSRAAGNHYGYTF
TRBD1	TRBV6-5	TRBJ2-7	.	TGTGCCAGCAGGGCGGGACAGGGGGCTTACGAGCAGTACTTC	CASRAGQGAYEQYF